This T cell receptor beta chain was retrieved from a study of shared clonotypes between healthy human individuals. Turning to the study itself: Three plates each covered CD4 naive and memory; CD8 naive two, CD8 memory one.

For this clone: Its cognate antigen is unknown.

The CDR3 runs 13 residues. The germline V and J ends were trimmed by 3 bases and 4 bases, with 8 bases remaining between them. Germline assignment: CDR1 SGHAT and CDR2 FQDESV (reference sequence). Whole-study findings and limits: Deeper or shallower sequencing was expected to change how clonotypes are shared among donors. For sorted subsets, rarefaction showed incomplete sequencing despite large depth.

Libraries were prepared by immunoSEQ multiplex PCR; TCRdb keeps only in-frame clonotypes and omits some of them. The table lists more than 1 million clones, about four fifths of them singletons, with about 0.52% in the top ten. The sequence derives from a man between 18 and 29 years old in good health. Some clones in this sample may be carry-over from other donors' samples. The gene calls are TRBV11-1 and TRBJ2-3; unclear D gene. The specimen sequenced was memory CD4+ T cells from PBMCs. Subset specified: CD45RA-negative fraction. The CDR3, as DNA: TGTGCCAGCAGCTTCTCGGTGTCAGATACGCAGTATTTT. Protein product: CASSFSVSDTQYF.